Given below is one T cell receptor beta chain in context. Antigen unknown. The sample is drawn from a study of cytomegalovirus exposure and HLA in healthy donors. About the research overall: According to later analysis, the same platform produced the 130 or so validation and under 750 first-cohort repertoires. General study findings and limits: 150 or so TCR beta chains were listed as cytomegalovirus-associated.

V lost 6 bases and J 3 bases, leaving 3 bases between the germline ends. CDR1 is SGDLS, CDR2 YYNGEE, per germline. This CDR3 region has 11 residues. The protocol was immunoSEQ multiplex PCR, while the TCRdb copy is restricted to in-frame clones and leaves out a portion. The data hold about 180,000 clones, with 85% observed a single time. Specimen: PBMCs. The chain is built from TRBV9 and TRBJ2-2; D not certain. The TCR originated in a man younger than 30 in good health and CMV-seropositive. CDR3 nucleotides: TGTGCCAGCACCGACACCGGGGAGCTGTTTTTT. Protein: CASTDTGELFF. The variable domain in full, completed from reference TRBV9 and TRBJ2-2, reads DSGVTQTPKHLITATGQRVTLRCSPRSGDLSVYWYQQSLDQGLQFLIQYYNGEERAKGNILERFSAQQFPDLHSELNLSSLELGDSALYFCASTDTGELFFGEGSRLTVL.